Listed below are T cell receptor beta chains from one sample, sequenced in a study of cytomegalovirus exposure and HLA in healthy donors. Sequenced by immunoSEQ multiplex PCR; TCRdb stores in-frame clones only, minus some. The sample consists of around 210,000 clones, approximately 80% of them appearing once. Sequenced input: PBMCs. These TCRs come from a woman in her twenties or thirties in good health and CMV-seronegative. CDR3s include the opening cysteine and the closing phenylalanine or tryptophan. Fields, in order: D gene, clone size, CDR3 length, V gene, J gene, CDR3 protein, CDR3 DNA. D genes are given only for firm matches. Size values are once, few and many counts, or a class for expanded clones, and some rows have none.

D: NA
size: NA
length: 13
V: TRBV30
J: TRBJ1-1
CDR3: CAWSVQENTEAFF
DNA: TGTGCCTGGAGTGTGCAGGAGAACACTGAAGCTTTCTTT

D: TRBD1
size: NA
length: 15
V: TRBV6-5
J: TRBJ2-7
CDR3: CASSYGGTGLYEQYF
DNA: TGTGCCAGCAGTTACGGGGGGACAGGGCTCTACGAGCAGTACTTC

D: NA
size: NA
length: 15
V: TRBV29-1
J: TRBJ2-1
CDR3: CSVEQGLLSYNEQFF
DNA: TGCAGCGTTGAACAAGGACTCCTCTCCTACAATGAGCAGTTCTTC

D: TRBD1
size: few
length: 15
V: TRBV5-1
J: TRBJ1-3
CDR3: CASSPGTGSSDTIYF
DNA: TGCGCCAGCAGTCCCGGGACAGGGTCTTCGGACACCATATATTTT

D: TRBD1
size: NA
length: 16
V: TRBV15
J: TRBJ2-7
CDR3: CATSAQVGQDPYEQYF
DNA: TGTGCCACCAGCGCCCAAGTGGGACAGGACCCCTACGAGCAGTACTTC

D: TRBD2
size: NA
length: 20
V: TRBV28
J: TRBJ2-7
CDR3: CASSLLSAGLAGGTRDEQYF
DNA: TGTGCCAGCAGTTTATTGTCAGCGGGACTAGCGGGAGGGACTAGGGACGAGCAGTACTTC

D: NA
size: NA
length: 12
V: TRBV9
J: TRBJ2-7
CDR3: CASSQQGYEQYF
DNA: TGTGCCAGCAGCCAACAGGGATACGAGCAGTACTTC

D: TRBD2
size: NA
length: 15
V: TRBV6-5
J: TRBJ2-7
CDR3: CASTQDPSGSYEQYF
DNA: TGTGCCAGCACCCAGGACCCTAGCGGGAGTTACGAGCAGTACTTC

D: NA
size: NA
length: 16
V: TRBV5-1
J: TRBJ2-2
CDR3: CASSLTSGANTGELFF
DNA: TGCGCCAGCAGCTTGACTTCAGGCGCGAACACCGGGGAGCTGTTTTTT

D: TRBD1
size: NA
length: 11
V: TRBV20-1
J: TRBJ1-2
CDR3: CSARDRGDYTF
DNA: TGCAGTGCTAGGGACAGGGGGGACTACACCTTC

D: NA
size: NA
length: 12
V: TRBV6-1
J: TRBJ2-7
CDR3: CASSGQTYEQYF
DNA: TGTGCCAGCAGTGGGCAGACCTACGAGCAGTACTTC

D: NA
size: NA
length: 14
V: TRBV19
J: TRBJ1-1
CDR3: CASSVGQLNTEAFF
DNA: TGTGCCAGTAGTGTGGGGCAGTTGAACACTGAAGCTTTCTTT

D: NA
size: once
length: 17
V: TRBV21-1
J: TRBJ2-5
CDR3: CASSKPIPWGVRETQYF
DNA: TGTGCCAGCAGTAAACCCATCCCGTGGGGGGTGAGGGAGACCCAGTACTTC

D: NA
size: NA
length: 14
V: TRBV6-6
J: TRBJ2-1
CDR3: CASSAGAGYNEQFF
DNA: TGTGCCAGCAGCGCAGGGGCCGGTTACAATGAGCAGTTCTTC

D: TRBD1
size: few
length: 15
V: TRBV2
J: TRBJ1-4
CDR3: CASTVETGGTGKLFF
DNA: TGTGCCAGCACTGTAGAGACAGGGGGGACCGGAAAACTGTTTTTT

D: NA
size: few
length: 16
V: TRBV7-9
J: TRBJ1-3
CDR3: CASSLVVGLSGNTIYF
DNA: TGTGCCAGCAGCTTAGTCGTTGGCTTGTCTGGAAACACCATATATTTT

D: TRBD1
size: once
length: 15
V: TRBV5-1
J: TRBJ2-2
CDR3: CASSSQGFPTGELFF
DNA: TGCGCCAGCAGCTCACAGGGGTTCCCCACCGGGGAGCTGTTTTTT

D: TRBD1
size: NA
length: 15
V: TRBV4-1
J: TRBJ1-5
CDR3: CASSHRGLSNQPQHF
DNA: TGCGCCAGCAGCCACAGGGGGCTTAGCAATCAGCCCCAGCATTTT

D: TRBD1
size: NA
length: 15
V: TRBV19
J: TRBJ1-1
CDR3: CASSARQGRNTEAFF
DNA: TGTGCCAGTAGTGCCCGACAGGGCCGAAACACTGAAGCTTTCTTT

D: NA
size: NA
length: 20
V: TRBV4-1
J: TRBJ1-6
CDR3: CASSQESPDIGATYNSPLHF
DNA: TGCGCCAGCAGCCAAGAGAGCCCGGATATAGGGGCTACCTATAATTCGCCCCTCCACTTT

D: NA
size: NA
length: 14
V: TRBV9
J: TRBJ2-2
CDR3: CASSPQAGVGELFF
DNA: TGTGCCAGCAGCCCCCAGGCTGGTGTCGGGGAGCTGTTTTTT

D: NA
size: NA
length: 15
V: TRBV15
J: TRBJ2-2
CDR3: CATSRGNFHTGELFF
DNA: TGTGCCACCAGCAGAGGAAACTTCCACACCGGGGAGCTGTTTTTT

D: NA
size: once
length: 14
V: TRBV5-5
J: TRBJ1-5
CDR3: CASSLVGGDQPQHF
DNA: TGTGCCAGCAGCTTGGTTGGGGGCGATCAGCCCCAGCATTTT